A selection of T cell receptor beta chains follows, all from one sample in a study of cytomegalovirus exposure and HLA in healthy donors. Here immunoSEQ multiplex PCR was the method, and the copy in TCRdb shows in-frame clones only, minus some. Of around 100,000 clones listed, roughly three quarters are singletons. The material sequenced was PBMCs. The receptor set was obtained from a woman aged 18-29 years in good health and CMV-seropositive. Each CDR3 is given with its conserved first and last residue. The order of the fields is V gene, J gene, clone size, D gene, CDR3 DNA, CDR3 protein. The D gene is left open where the match is weak. A clone size is listed for some rows: how often the clone was seen (once, few, many), or a class if it is expanded.

v_call: TRBV5-1; j_call: TRBJ1-2; clone_size: -; d_call: -; cdr3_nt: TGCGCCAGCAGCTTGAGGGGAGGAGATGGCTACACCTTC; cdr3_aa: CASSLRGGDGYTF
v_call: TRBV6-5; j_call: TRBJ2-7; clone_size: once; d_call: -; cdr3_nt: TGTGCCAGCAGTCGGGTAATACTTTACGAGCAGTACTTC; cdr3_aa: CASSRVILYEQYF
v_call: TRBV27; j_call: TRBJ1-1; clone_size: -; d_call: TRBD1; cdr3_nt: TGTGCCAGCAGTCCAGGACAGGGAGGCACTGAAGCTTTCTTT; cdr3_aa: CASSPGQGGTEAFF
v_call: TRBV5-1; j_call: TRBJ2-7; clone_size: once; d_call: -; cdr3_nt: TGCGCCAGCAGCTTGAGGCTAGTAGACGGCGAGCAGTACTTC; cdr3_aa: CASSLRLVDGEQYF
v_call: TRBV4-1; j_call: TRBJ2-2; clone_size: -; d_call: TRBD2; cdr3_nt: TGCGCCAGCAGCCAAGATGGAGGAGCGGGATTAAACACCGGGGAGCTGTTTTTT; cdr3_aa: CASSQDGGAGLNTGELFF
v_call: TRBV7-3; j_call: TRBJ2-1; clone_size: once; d_call: -; cdr3_nt: TGTGCCAGCAGCCTCCGGGCGGGGTCCTCCTACAATGAGCAGTTCTTC; cdr3_aa: CASSLRAGSSYNEQFF
v_call: TRBV5-1; j_call: TRBJ1-2; clone_size: -; d_call: TRBD1; cdr3_nt: TGCGCCAGCAGCTTCAGACCGGGACAGGGGGCCTCCATCGATGGCTACACCTTC; cdr3_aa: CASSFRPGQGASIDGYTF
v_call: TRBV27; j_call: TRBJ1-5; clone_size: -; d_call: TRBD1; cdr3_nt: TGTGCCAGCAAAGGAGGACAGGGCCCCAATCAGCCCCAGCATTTT; cdr3_aa: CASKGGQGPNQPQHF
v_call: TRBV19; j_call: TRBJ2-4; clone_size: -; d_call: TRBD2; cdr3_nt: TGTGCCAGTAGTACCTCGCGGGGGGTCCTAGCCAAAAACATTCAGTACTTC; cdr3_aa: CASSTSRGVLAKNIQYF
v_call: TRBV6-5; j_call: TRBJ2-1; clone_size: -; d_call: -; cdr3_nt: TGTGCCAGCAGTCAACCTAGGGGCGAGCAGTTCTTC; cdr3_aa: CASSQPRGEQFF
v_call: TRBV4-1; j_call: TRBJ2-7; clone_size: -; d_call: TRBD1; cdr3_nt: TGCGCCAGCAGCCAACCCCGGACAGGGGGACGGGACGAGCAGTACTTC; cdr3_aa: CASSQPRTGGRDEQYF
v_call: TRBV6-5; j_call: TRBJ2-1; clone_size: -; d_call: TRBD2; cdr3_nt: TGTGCCAGCAGTGTGGTCCTCGGCGGGAGCGAAGAGCAGTTCTTC; cdr3_aa: CASSVVLGGSEEQFF
v_call: TRBV6-5; j_call: TRBJ1-5; clone_size: -; d_call: TRBD1; cdr3_nt: TGTGCCAGCAGCCTACAGGGGTCCCAGCCCCAGCATTTT; cdr3_aa: CASSLQGSQPQHF
v_call: TRBV27; j_call: TRBJ2-1; clone_size: -; d_call: -; cdr3_nt: TGTGCCAGCAGGATACTAGGGAGCTCCTACAATGAGCAGTTCTTC; cdr3_aa: CASRILGSSYNEQFF
v_call: TRBV11-2; j_call: TRBJ1-1; clone_size: -; d_call: -; cdr3_nt: TGTGCCAGCAGCTTAGATCTCGGGGGGGCGACTGAAGCTTTCTTT; cdr3_aa: CASSLDLGGATEAFF
v_call: TRBV2; j_call: TRBJ2-7; clone_size: -; d_call: TRBD2; cdr3_nt: TGTGCCAGCAGTCCGACTAGGGAGGGCGAGCAGTACTTC; cdr3_aa: CASSPTREGEQYF
v_call: TRBV15; j_call: TRBJ2-7; clone_size: -; d_call: TRBD2; cdr3_nt: TGTGCCACCAGCAGGCTCTTCGGGGGGAGCTCCTACGAGCAGTACTTC; cdr3_aa: CATSRLFGGSSYEQYF
v_call: TRBV6-5; j_call: TRBJ1-1; clone_size: -; d_call: TRBD1; cdr3_nt: TGTGCCAGCAGTTCCGGACAGGGGAGCACTGAAGCTTTCTTT; cdr3_aa: CASSSGQGSTEAFF
v_call: TRBV19; j_call: TRBJ1-2; clone_size: -; d_call: -; cdr3_nt: TGTGCCAGTAGTCGAACCCAGGTTGGCTACACCTTC; cdr3_aa: CASSRTQVGYTF
v_call: TRBV5-1; j_call: TRBJ2-1; clone_size: -; d_call: -; cdr3_nt: TGCGCCAGCAGCTTATCTGGGGGACAAAGCTCCTACAATGAGCAGTTCTTC; cdr3_aa: CASSLSGGQSSYNEQFF
v_call: TRBV5-1; j_call: TRBJ2-1; clone_size: -; d_call: TRBD2; cdr3_nt: TGCGCCAGCAGCCCGGGACTAGCGGGGCAGACCTACAATGAGCAGTTCTTC; cdr3_aa: CASSPGLAGQTYNEQFF
v_call: TRBV28; j_call: TRBJ2-7; clone_size: -; d_call: -; cdr3_nt: TGTGCCAGCAGTTTAAGTTCAGTAACCTACGAGCAGTACTTC; cdr3_aa: CASSLSSVTYEQYF
v_call: TRBV9; j_call: TRBJ2-7; clone_size: -; d_call: TRBD1; cdr3_nt: TGTGCCAGCAGCGTAGGAGGGACAGGCCCCTACGAGCAGTACTTC; cdr3_aa: CASSVGGTGPYEQYF
v_call: TRBV13; j_call: TRBJ2-3; clone_size: -; d_call: TRBD2; cdr3_nt: TGTGCCAGCAGCTCACATGGACTAGCGGGAGGGCCCAGGGGTACGCAGTATTTT; cdr3_aa: CASSSHGLAGGPRGTQYF
v_call: TRBV6-1; j_call: TRBJ2-7; clone_size: -; d_call: -; cdr3_nt: TGTGCCAGCAGTGAACGGCAGGCCTACGAGCAGTACTTC; cdr3_aa: CASSERQAYEQYF
v_call: TRBV30; j_call: TRBJ2-7; clone_size: -; d_call: -; cdr3_nt: TGTGCCTGGAGTGTTAGTTACGAGCAGTACTTC; cdr3_aa: CAWSVSYEQYF
v_call: TRBV5-1; j_call: TRBJ2-1; clone_size: -; d_call: TRBD2; cdr3_nt: TGCGCCAGCGATAATCTAGCGGGAGGGGGCAATGAGCAGTTCTTC; cdr3_aa: CASDNLAGGGNEQFF
v_call: TRBV5-4; j_call: TRBJ1-4; clone_size: -; d_call: -; cdr3_nt: TGTGCCAGCAGCCAAGATCGGCGACGGGAAGCAACTAATGAAAAACTGTTTTTT; cdr3_aa: CASSQDRRREATNEKLFF
v_call: TRBV20-1; j_call: TRBJ2-1; clone_size: few; d_call: TRBD2; cdr3_nt: TGCAGTGCAAGCGGGAGGGCACAGTTCTTC; cdr3_aa: CSASGRAQFF
v_call: TRBV28; j_call: TRBJ1-1; clone_size: -; d_call: -; cdr3_nt: TGTGCCAGCAGACAGGGCGCGAACACTGAAGCTTTCTTT; cdr3_aa: CASRQGANTEAFF
v_call: TRBV6-6; j_call: TRBJ1-1; clone_size: -; d_call: -; cdr3_nt: TGTGCCAGCAGTTACTCGTTTGGGGCGGCTTTCTTT; cdr3_aa: CASSYSFGAAFF
v_call: TRBV5-4; j_call: TRBJ2-7; clone_size: once; d_call: TRBD2; cdr3_nt: TGTGCCAGCAGCTCTAGCGGGAGATACTACGAGCAGTACTTC; cdr3_aa: CASSSSGRYYEQYF
v_call: TRBV30; j_call: TRBJ1-2; clone_size: -; d_call: -; cdr3_nt: TGTGCCTGGAGCGTTGGGGGGGATGGCTACACCTTC; cdr3_aa: CAWSVGGDGYTF
v_call: TRBV7-6; j_call: TRBJ2-1; clone_size: -; d_call: -; cdr3_nt: TGTGCCAGCAGCTTAGGATGGGGGCGCCGGAGCAATGAGCAGTTCTTC; cdr3_aa: CASSLGWGRRSNEQFF
v_call: TRBV18; j_call: TRBJ1-1; clone_size: -; d_call: -; cdr3_nt: TGTGCCAGCTCACCACCCGGGTCCTATAGGGAGACTGAAGCTTTCTTT; cdr3_aa: CASSPPGSYRETEAFF
v_call: TRBV10-2; j_call: TRBJ1-1; clone_size: -; d_call: -; cdr3_nt: TGCGCCAGCAGTGAGTTGGCTTGGGGACACCTGAACACTGAAGCTTTCTTT; cdr3_aa: CASSELAWGHLNTEAFF
v_call: TRBV6-5; j_call: TRBJ2-7; clone_size: -; d_call: -; cdr3_nt: TGTGCCAGCAGTCTGATGCGAGGGAACGAGCAGTACTTC; cdr3_aa: CASSLMRGNEQYF
v_call: TRBV4-1; j_call: TRBJ2-7; clone_size: once; d_call: -; cdr3_nt: TGCGCCAGCAGCCTGGCAGGGTCCTACGAGCAGTACTTC; cdr3_aa: CASSLAGSYEQYF
v_call: TRBV28; j_call: TRBJ1-6; clone_size: -; d_call: -; cdr3_nt: TGTGCCAGCAGTTTCCGTGACAGAAATAATTCACCCCTCCACTTT; cdr3_aa: CASSFRDRNNSPLHF
v_call: TRBV19; j_call: TRBJ1-5; clone_size: -; d_call: -; cdr3_nt: TGTGCCAGTAGTATATCAGGAAATCAGCCCCAGCATTTT; cdr3_aa: CASSISGNQPQHF
v_call: TRBV5-4; j_call: TRBJ2-7; clone_size: -; d_call: TRBD1; cdr3_nt: TGTGCCAGCAGCACGACAGGGACCTACGAGCAGTACTTC; cdr3_aa: CASSTTGTYEQYF
v_call: TRBV28; j_call: TRBJ1-2; clone_size: -; d_call: -; cdr3_nt: TGTGCCAGCAGTCGGAGGAATGGCTACACCTTC; cdr3_aa: CASSRRNGYTF
v_call: TRBV7-9; j_call: TRBJ2-1; clone_size: -; d_call: TRBD2; cdr3_nt: TGTGCCAGCAGAGGGGAAAGCGGGAATCTAAGCGCGGGGCAGTTCTTC; cdr3_aa: CASRGESGNLSAGQFF
v_call: TRBV10-2; j_call: TRBJ2-7; clone_size: -; d_call: TRBD1; cdr3_nt: TGCGCCAGCAGTGGTACAGGGGAAATGTACGAGCAGTACTTC; cdr3_aa: CASSGTGEMYEQYF
v_call: TRBV10-2; j_call: TRBJ1-5; clone_size: once; d_call: TRBD1; cdr3_nt: TGCGCCAGCAGCCTCGGAAGGGACAGGCCAAATCAGCCCCAGCATTTT; cdr3_aa: CASSLGRDRPNQPQHF
v_call: TRBV2; j_call: TRBJ1-1; clone_size: -; d_call: -; cdr3_nt: TGTGCCAGCAGTGTGGACAGCCTCACTGAAGCTTTCTTT; cdr3_aa: CASSVDSLTEAFF
v_call: TRBV7-9; j_call: TRBJ2-7; clone_size: -; d_call: TRBD1; cdr3_nt: TGTGCCAGCAGCCAGGGACAGACAAGCTCCTACGAGCAGTACTTC; cdr3_aa: CASSQGQTSSYEQYF
v_call: TRBV7-3; j_call: TRBJ2-3; clone_size: -; d_call: TRBD2; cdr3_nt: TGTGTCAGCAGCCCCTGGGGGACTAGCGGGAGTGGTGATACGCAGTATTTT; cdr3_aa: CVSSPWGTSGSGDTQYF
v_call: TRBV28; j_call: TRBJ2-4; clone_size: -; d_call: -; cdr3_nt: TGTGCCAGCAGTAAGTTGGACAGACTAGCCAAAAACATTCAGTACTTC; cdr3_aa: CASSKLDRLAKNIQYF
v_call: TRBV15; j_call: TRBJ1-4; clone_size: -; d_call: TRBD1; cdr3_nt: TGTGCCACCAGCAGAGCATTGACAGGGAATGAAAAACTGTTTTTT; cdr3_aa: CATSRALTGNEKLFF
v_call: TRBV7-9; j_call: TRBJ2-5; clone_size: once; d_call: -; cdr3_nt: TGTGCCAGCAGCTTTAGCAGCACAAAAGAGACCCAGTACTTC; cdr3_aa: CASSFSSTKETQYF
v_call: TRBV6-1; j_call: TRBJ2-7; clone_size: few; d_call: -; cdr3_nt: TGTGCCAGCAGTGATCAAACCCCCAGCGGGCTTCCCTACGAGCAGTACTTC; cdr3_aa: CASSDQTPSGLPYEQYF